This TCR beta chain is from a study of CD8 T cells in Susac syndrome (dated by TCRdb to about 2019). About the study as a whole: The study used repertoire sequencing to test whether antigen drove CD8+ T cell activation and differentiation in Susac syndrome.

This clonotype was observed once. Its antigen remains undetermined. The input lacks base qualities; no much larger clone sits a single base away. One read offers little support. Beyond this particular receptor, the publication reports: The number of individuals in the TCR sequencing and HLA analysis was acknowledged as relatively small.

Peripheral blood CD8+ and CD4+ T cells from healthy donors, Susac syndrome patients and multiple sclerosis patients were profiled using high-throughput TCR beta sequencing. The multiple sclerosis controls were treatment-naive patients who had stable or active relapsing-remitting disease and met the revised McDonald criteria. Bulk CD8+ and CD4+ T cells were purified by magnetic negative isolation, whereas CD8+ TEMRA cells were enriched by FACS. Blood was collected in EDTA tubes and processed within 24 hours, with PBMCs isolated through density gradient centrifugation. PBMCs intended for TCR sequencing were cryopreserved in liquid nitrogen and thawed later in a water bath at 37 degrees C. The sorted or isolated CD4+, CD8+ and CD8+ TEMRA cells had a purity of 90% or higher. RNA was extracted using the RNeasy kit, and 0.5 to 1 microgram was reverse transcribed with random hexamers. The immunoSEQ multiplex PCR assay, which covers 54 Vbeta and 13 Jbeta segments, was used to amplify TCR beta CDR3 regions. PCR amplification bias was corrected by using a synthetic template baseline for primer optimization and computational correction. Under the source paper's analysis protocol: Only productive sequences were kept, with reads annotated to V, D and J genes according to IMGT and analyzed in immunoSEQ Analyzer. To calculate clonality, Shannon entropy was normalized by log2 of the number of productive unique sequences and then subtracted from one. For each patient and control, public and private clones were evaluated among the 100 most prevalent clones. A clone was defined as Susac-specific if it was absent from the healthy and MS cohorts, from over 1,000 published viral clones and from other ImmuneACCESS disease sequences. TCRdb trimmed the raw reads at Q25, called clones with MiXCR and kept productive beta chains. Rows with one shared CDR3 protein collapse into an entry with the most common genes and DNA. In this record, the V and J calls reflect TCRdb's handling and not the investigators' own analysis. For this sample there are 200,000 or so distinct CDR3 sequences; about 95% appear just once. About 0.087% of the sample comes from the top ten.

This sequence was found in a human donor with multiple sclerosis. The sample was CD4+ T cells from PBMCs.

The CDR3 protein is CASSPGLHQSYEQYF. The nucleotide sequence reads as follows: TGTGCCAGCTCACCGGGACTTCACCAATCCTACGAGCAGTACTTC. The V and J segments used are TRBV18 and TRBJ2-7; TRBD2 is a possible D gene, resting on 6 matching bases. The germline V gene specifies KGHSH as CDR1 and LQKENI as CDR2. The trim is 3 bases for V and 1 base for J, with a gap of 13 bases between the germline ends. From the cysteine up to the phenylalanine, the CDR3 has a length of 15 residues. The read is trimmed to its CDR3 DNA, 45 bases read in frame from base 1.